Reported below is one T cell receptor (beta chain). Clones were sequenced by immunoSEQ multiplex PCR, and TCRdb holds only the in-frame ones, with some missing. The sample contains 40,000 to 50,000 clones, around 89% of which appear only once. Looked up from germline, CDR1 is MDHEN and CDR2 is SYDVKM. This CDR3 spans 15 amino acids. Trimming removed 2 bases from V and 4 bases from J; junction bases left unmatched: 8. The sample comes from a study of blood T cell repertoires in COVID-19. Across the whole study: Spain, Italy and the United States supplied samples that represented acute and convalescent COVID-19. PBMCs, B-cell-depleted T cells, or T cells provided the cDNA or gDNA that made up the material.

The V call is TRBV28, the J call TRBJ2-7; TRBD2 matches at 7 bases. Sequencing input: peripheral blood. The receptor was derived from a human donor in a cohort sampled during active COVID-19. CDR3 sequence: CASSLRAGPRYEQYF. The CDR3 bases are TGTGCCAGCAGTTTAAGAGCGGGACCCCGGTACGAGCAGTACTTC. Full variable domain (remainder filled in from reference TRBV28 and TRBJ2-7): DVKVTQSSRYLVKRTGEKVFLECVQDMDHENMFWYRQDPGLGLRLIYFSYDVKMKEKGDIPEGYSVSREKKERFSLILESASTNQTSMYLCASSLRAGPRYEQYFGPGTRLTVT.